This T cell receptor (beta chain) emerged from a study of shared clonotypes between healthy human individuals. Study details: Researchers assigned three CD4 naive, three CD4 memory, two CD8 naive and one CD8 memory plate to each donor.

Regarding the study as a whole: Deeper or shallower sequencing was expected to change how clonotypes are shared among donors.

The CDR3 extends over 14 amino acids. Germline V gene lookup returns CDR1 SNHLY and CDR2 FYNNEI. Trimming cost V 4 bases and J 6 bases, with 16 bases left between them. A note on this clone: What it binds is not known.

Repertoires were generated with immunoSEQ multiplex PCR, while TCRdb's copy carries only in-frame clones and drops some. The sample shows about 770,000 clones, just under 75% of them seen only once. The chain employs TRBV2 and TRBJ2-7; D unresolved. The receptor's source is a woman younger than 45 in good health. The sample taken for sequencing was memory CD4+ T cells sorted from blood. Regarding subset: CD45RA-negative fraction. The CDR3 nucleotides are TGTGCCAGCAGTGCTTCCCAGGTTGGGCTCGAGCAGTACTTC. Residues: CASSASQVGLEQYF.